The 7 T cell receptor beta chains below all came from one sample that was sequenced in a study of human T cells and chemical hapten exposure. MiXCR was run by TCRdb on the RACE reads, yielding one entry per CDR3 protein. The sample contains about 140,000 distinct CDR3 sequences, roughly 12% of which appear only once. Time point described: patch test 2, 6 weeks after DPC sensitization. The treatment: therapeutic diphenylcyclopropenone sensitization with weekly scalp DPC. The sample was whole blood, taken in connection with sensitization to the hapten diphenylcyclopropenone (DPC). The receptors come from a woman aged 45-65 years with alopecia areata. Some clones in this sample may be carry-over from other donors' samples.

Many counts were recorded for this clonotype. The chain is built from TRBV19 and TRBJ2-1, with 14 bases that match TRBD2. Germline trimming cut 4 bases from V and 15 bases from J; bases unmatched to any gene: 11. This CDR3 comprises 15 residues. CDR1 and CDR2 from the germline V gene are LNHDA and SQIVND (reference sequence). CDR3: CASSKNRGLAGDLFF. The CDR3, as DNA: TGTGCCAGTAGTAAAAACCGGGGACTAGCGGGAGATTTGTTCTTC.

V gene TRBV27 combines with J gene TRBJ2-7; unclear D gene. CDR1 MNHEY and CDR2 SMNVEV come from the germline V gene (reference sequence). This CDR3 has 11 amino acids. Trimming took off 2 bases at V and 2 bases at J, with 1 base between the two ends. The DNA for the CDR3 is TGTGCCAGCAGTTTACCCTACGAGCAGTACTTC. Translation gives CASSLPYEQYF.

This clonotype was observed a handful of times. The rearrangement uses TRBV2 and TRBJ2-3, with a weak D call TRBD1 (6 bases). Germline CDR1 reads SNHLY; CDR2 reads FYNNEI. Trimming stripped 2 bases from V and 2 bases from J, with 8 bases between. This CDR3 is built from 14 residues. The CDR3 protein is CASSERGYTDTQYF. CDR3 coding DNA: TGTGCCAGCAGTGAAAGGGGGTACACAGATACGCAGTATTTT.

This clonotype was picked up many times. The V gene is TRBV9, the J gene TRBJ2-4; TRBD1 matches 8 bases. Trimming removed 3 bases from V and 1 base from J; junction bases left unmatched: 3. From germline, CDR1 is SGDLS and CDR2 YYNGEE. The CDR3 is 15 residues long. CDR3 sequence: CASSDQGAAKNIQYF. The CDR3 DNA follows: TGTGCCAGCAGCGATCAGGGGGCGGCCAAAAACATTCAGTACTTC.

This chain connects TRBV7-9 to TRBJ2-7; 7 bases line up with TRBD2. CDR3 length: 14 residues. Germline V CDR1 and CDR2: SEHNR, FQNEAQ (reference sequence). Trimming took 5 bases from V and 7 from J; bases not matched to a gene: 11. The CDR3 region has the DNA TGTGCCAGCAGCCTCCCCCTGGGGGGGGTTGAGCAGTACTTC. This encodes CASSLPLGGVEQYF.

This clonotype was counted a few times. The chain carries TRBV12-3 or TRBV12-4 and TRBJ2-7, with D possibly being TRBD1 or TRBD2 (6 bases each). There are 16 residues in the CDR3. V gave up 0 bases and J gave up 6 bases, with 18 bases separating them. DNA of the CDR3: TGTGCCAGCAGTTTAGCGCTAGGATGGGGGGCGGCCGAGCAGTACTTC. Protein product: CASSLALGWGAAEQYF.

This clonotype was counted many times. The chain combines TRBV19 with TRBJ1-5; a weak D match, TRBD1 (6 bases). The CDR3 covers 14 residues. In germline, CDR1 is LNHDA, CDR2 SQIVND (reference sequence). Deletions cut 5 bases from V and 7 bases from J, with 15 bases between. CDR3 protein: CASSPSGEVQPQHF. CDR3 nucleotides: TGTGCCAGTAGTCCCTCAGGGGAGGTCCAGCCCCAGCATTTT.